A selection of T cell receptor beta chains follows, all from one sample in a study of OX40 agonist ivuxolimab in advanced cancers. Assay used: immunoSEQ multiplex PCR; TCRdb lists only in-frame clones, some missing. The data show 40,000 to 50,000 clones, around 90% seen once. The input for sequencing was CD4+ or CD8+ T cells sorted from blood, taken in a trial of the OX40 agonist ivuxolimab. These receptors were taken from an adult with an advanced solid tumor such as melanoma, head and neck, liver or kidney cancer. Each CDR3 is given with its conserved first and last residue. Clone size is not always given. Where it is, it says once, few, many or a class for expanded clones.

abundance,j_gene,v_gene,CDR3aa
NA,TRBJ2-2,TRBV6-5,CASTRAGELFF
once,TRBJ1-2,TRBV4-3,CASSQEWATNYGYTF
once,TRBJ2-1,TRBV4-3,CASSQDQGGGEQFF
once,TRBJ2-1,TRBV27,CASSFLGQGQYNEQFF
NA,TRBJ1-4,TRBV5-4,CASSLDREGNEKLFF
once,TRBJ2-1,TRBV7-9,CASSLNSPGVNEQFF
NA,TRBJ1-1,TRBV7-9,CASSFGQGEAFF
NA,TRBJ2-2,TRBV4-1,CASSQERQTGELFF
NA,TRBJ2-5,TRBV27,CASSSTGERETQYF
NA,TRBJ2-7,TRBV7-2,CASSLSGTGAYEQYF
NA,TRBJ1-5,TRBV10-2,CASRGGFNQPQHF
once,TRBJ2-1,TRBV7-9,CASSHITWDSMSSYNEQFF
NA,TRBJ2-7,TRBV27,CASSPRTGHSEYF
NA,TRBJ2-2,TRBV19,CASNPGQNTGELFF
NA,TRBJ1-2,TRBV4-1,CASSQEGFGYTF
few,TRBJ1-1,TRBV29-1,CSSGWGSEAFF
NA,TRBJ2-2,TRBV5-4,CASSPWDRGHTGELFF
NA,TRBJ2-3,TRBV9,CASSVVTGETDTQYF
NA,TRBJ2-2,TRBV20-1,CKTGVGGELFF
few,TRBJ1-2,TRBV28,CASRLGSVGYTF
once,TRBJ2-2,TRBV7-9,CAIPKVPQTGELFF
once,TRBJ2-5,TRBV14,CASSQEGRWQTQYF
NA,TRBJ1-5,TRBV27,CASSLGAGLSNQPQHF
NA,TRBJ2-1,TRBV7-9,CASSLLWTVMFNEQFF
NA,TRBJ2-1,TRBV4-1,CASGTIGGNEQFF
NA,TRBJ2-1,TRBV28,CASSFASGAYNEQFF
NA,TRBJ2-7,TRBV11-2,CASSRDYEQYF
NA,TRBJ2-3,TRBV21-1,CASSKVAGGPDTQYF
NA,TRBJ1-1,TRBV29-1,CSVESGQGEAFF
NA,TRBJ1-4,TRBV12-2,CASRWYRDRAEEKLFF
NA,TRBJ1-3,TRBV6-6,CASIDGRPSGNTIYF
NA,TRBJ2-5,TRBV6-5,CASSRPTGGEETQYF
NA,TRBJ2-7,TRBV4-3,CASSQERDGYEQYF
once,TRBJ2-7,TRBV5-6,CASSLGQGAYEQYF
NA,TRBJ2-1,TRBV19,CASKWGDRGNEQFF
NA,TRBJ2-1,TRBV27,CASSRSNPNEQFF
NA,TRBJ2-5,TRBV7-9,CASSPRGQNQETQYF
NA,TRBJ2-1,TRBV5-6,CASSLERSVEQFF
NA,TRBJ2-5,TRBV12-5,CASGLGLAGKEETQYF
NA,TRBJ1-1,TRBV6-1,CASSEGGGGHTEAFF
NA,TRBJ1-1,TRBV7-9,CASSNRHTEAFF
NA,TRBJ1-6,TRBV2,CASREDFSYNSPLHF
NA,TRBJ2-7,TRBV5-1,CASSYGQTYEQYF
NA,TRBJ1-2,TRBV15,CATSRDRDRGEGYTF
NA,TRBJ2-7,TRBV29-1,CSGRSGSYEQYF
NA,TRBJ1-2,TRBV28,CASSLEGTWDYGYTF
NA,TRBJ2-5,TRBV5-6,CASRDLRGGVQETQYF
NA,TRBJ2-1,TRBV18,CASSPPYGNRNEQFF
NA,TRBJ2-7,TRBV10-2,CASSGDSYEQYF
NA,TRBJ2-3,TRBV28,CASSWGAGGITDTQYF